The following is a TCR beta chain sequence with its context. This specimen comes from a study of blood T cell repertoires in COVID-19. Overall study context: Collection of acute and convalescent COVID-19 samples took place in the United States, Italy and Spain. From T cells, B-cell-depleted T cells, or PBMCs came the material, which was cDNA or gDNA.

V was pared by 1 base and J by 8 bases, with 10 bases between. The CDR3 covers 13 residues. The germline CDR1 and CDR2 sequences are SGHNT and YYREEE (reference sequence). Sequencing was performed with immunoSEQ multiplex PCR; in TCRdb, only in-frame clones are kept and a portion is missing. The profile shows around 440,000 clones, 88% of them singletons. Sequencing used peripheral blood. The chain couples TRBV5-4 to TRBJ2-1; a possible D gene is TRBD1 (6 bases). The clonotype was recovered from a woman between 50 and 59 years old with COVID-19, enrolled during active disease. This CDR3 reads CASSLQGKDEQFF. The CDR3 bases are TGTGCCAGCAGCTTGCAGGGGAAGGATGAGCAGTTCTTC.